Listed here is a single T cell receptor beta chain. Antigen specificity is unknown. Profiling relied on immunoSEQ multiplex PCR, and the TCRdb table lists in-frame clones only, not all of them. The table lists more than 50,000 clones, about 90% of them singletons, with just under 5% in the top ten. This sample stems from a study of T cell responses to AZD1222 COVID-19 vaccine. V was cut by 1 base and J by 3 bases, with 13 bases left in between. The CDR3 has 16 amino acids. Germline V gene lookup returns CDR1 LNHDA and CDR2 SQIVND (reference sequence). Broader study findings: An increase in Spike-specific TCR breadth and depth was observed after two AZD1222 doses. Possibly, clonal diversity was underestimated; donors were largely white British and included more females. Sampled repertoires all dated from after the peak T cell response. Unmutated variant regions are reportedly targeted by nearly half of spike-specific TCRs.

The clonotype originates from an adult in good health. The chain carries TRBV19 and TRBJ1-5; D remains ambiguous. The starting material was peripheral blood, obtained on day 0 of AZD1222 vaccination. CDR3 sequence reads: CASSIAPGLYNQPQHF. In DNA, the CDR3 is TGTGCCAGTAGTATAGCCCCGGGTCTTTACAATCAGCCCCAGCATTTT.